This TCR beta chain is drawn from a study of T-cell memory formation after mild COVID-19. Study-wide context: Each donor largely had its own TCR clusters.

The V gene end was trimmed by 0 bases and the J gene end by 1 base; junction bases not matched to a gene: 4. This CDR3 is built from 15 residues. CDR1 and CDR2 from the germline V gene are SGDLS and YYNGEE. TCRdb processed the 5' RACE reads anew with MiXCR; each CDR3 protein has one entry. The sample yields 250,000 to 300,000 distinct CDR3 sequences, 18% seen once. Study results and caveats: Some responding clones appeared in pre-infection memory, suggesting cross-reactive memory joined. The main location of contracting CD4+ clones was CM and EM, and that of contracting CD8+ clones was EMRA.

This clonotype was recorded a few times. Its antigen remains unidentified. This sequence originates from a young man who had mild COVID-19 (a few samples of this study predate the infection). Cell type and time point are not known. The sequencing sample was made of PBMCs or a T cell subset sorted from them (not recorded which). J is TRBJ2-7 and V is TRBV9, with 7 bases aligning to TRBD1. CDR3 DNA: TGTGCCAGCAGCGTAGGACAGGGAGCGTCCTACGAGCAGTACTTC. This gives the protein CASSVGQGASYEQYF.